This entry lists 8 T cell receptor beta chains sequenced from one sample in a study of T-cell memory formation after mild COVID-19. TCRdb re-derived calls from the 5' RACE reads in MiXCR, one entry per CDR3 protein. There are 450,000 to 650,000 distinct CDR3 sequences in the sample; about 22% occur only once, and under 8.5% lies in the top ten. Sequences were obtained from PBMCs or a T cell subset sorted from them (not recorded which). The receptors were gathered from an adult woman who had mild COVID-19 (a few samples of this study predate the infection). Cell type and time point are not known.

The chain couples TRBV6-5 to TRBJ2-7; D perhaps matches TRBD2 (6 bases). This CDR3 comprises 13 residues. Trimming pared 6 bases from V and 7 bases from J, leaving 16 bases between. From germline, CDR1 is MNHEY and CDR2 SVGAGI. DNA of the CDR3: TGTGCCAGCAGGGGGACTCATGGAGGGGAGCAGTACTTC. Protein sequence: CASRGTHGGEQYF.

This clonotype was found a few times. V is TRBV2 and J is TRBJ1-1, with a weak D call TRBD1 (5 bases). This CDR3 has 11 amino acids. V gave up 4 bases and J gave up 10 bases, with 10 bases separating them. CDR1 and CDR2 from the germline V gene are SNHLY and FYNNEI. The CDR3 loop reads CASSGRDRAFF. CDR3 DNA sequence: TGTGCCAGCAGTGGTAGGGACCGAGCTTTCTTT.

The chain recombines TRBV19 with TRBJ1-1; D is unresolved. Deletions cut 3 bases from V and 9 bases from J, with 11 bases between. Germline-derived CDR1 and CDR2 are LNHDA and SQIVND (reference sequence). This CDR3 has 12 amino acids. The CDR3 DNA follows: TGTGCCAGTAGTATTCCGTCCCCACAAGCTTTCTTT. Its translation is CASSIPSPQAFF.

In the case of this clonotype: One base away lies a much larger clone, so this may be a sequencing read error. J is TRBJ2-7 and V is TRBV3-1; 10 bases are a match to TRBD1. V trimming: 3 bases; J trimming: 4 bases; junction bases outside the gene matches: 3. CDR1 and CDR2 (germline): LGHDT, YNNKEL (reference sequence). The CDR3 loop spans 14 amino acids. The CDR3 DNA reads TGTGCCAGCAGCCACGGGACAGGGGTTTACGAGCAGTACTTC. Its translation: CASSHGTGVYEQYF.

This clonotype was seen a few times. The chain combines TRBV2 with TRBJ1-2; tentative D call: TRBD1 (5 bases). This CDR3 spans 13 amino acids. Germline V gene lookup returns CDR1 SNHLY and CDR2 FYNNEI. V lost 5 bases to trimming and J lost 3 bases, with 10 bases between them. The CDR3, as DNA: TGTGCCAGCAGTCAGGGTGGTTACTATGGCTACACCTTC. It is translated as CASSQGGYYGYTF. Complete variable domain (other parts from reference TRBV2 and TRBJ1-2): EPEVTQTPSHQVTQMGQEVILRCVPISNHLYFYWYRQILGQKVEFLVSFYNNEISEKSEIFDDQFSVERPDGSNFTLKIRSTKLEDSAMYFCASSQGGYYGYTFGSGTRLTVV.

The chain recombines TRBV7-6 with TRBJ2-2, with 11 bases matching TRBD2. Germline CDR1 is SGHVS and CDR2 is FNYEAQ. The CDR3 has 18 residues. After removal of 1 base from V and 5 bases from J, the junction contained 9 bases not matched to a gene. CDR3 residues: CASSLETSGGQGTGELFF. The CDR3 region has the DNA TGTGCCAGCAGCTTAGAAACTAGCGGGGGACAGGGTACCGGGGAGCTGTTTTTT.

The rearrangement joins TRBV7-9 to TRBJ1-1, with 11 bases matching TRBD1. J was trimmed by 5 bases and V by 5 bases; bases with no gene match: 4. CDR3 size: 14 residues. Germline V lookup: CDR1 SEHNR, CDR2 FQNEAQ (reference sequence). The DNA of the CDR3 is TGTGCCAGCAGCCGGGACAGGGGGGTTACTGAAGCTTTCTTT. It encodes CASSRDRGVTEAFF.

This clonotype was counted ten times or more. The CDR3 region is CASSSLAGDYNEQFF. In DNA, the CDR3 is TGCGCCAGCAGCTCACTAGCGGGAGATTACAATGAGCAGTTCTTC. J is TRBJ2-1 and V is TRBV4-1, with 11 bases that match TRBD2. The CDR3 is made up of 15 amino acids. V lost 5 bases to trimming and J lost 4 bases; unmatched junction nucleotides: 4. CDR1 is MGHRA and CDR2 is YSYEKL in the germline V gene.